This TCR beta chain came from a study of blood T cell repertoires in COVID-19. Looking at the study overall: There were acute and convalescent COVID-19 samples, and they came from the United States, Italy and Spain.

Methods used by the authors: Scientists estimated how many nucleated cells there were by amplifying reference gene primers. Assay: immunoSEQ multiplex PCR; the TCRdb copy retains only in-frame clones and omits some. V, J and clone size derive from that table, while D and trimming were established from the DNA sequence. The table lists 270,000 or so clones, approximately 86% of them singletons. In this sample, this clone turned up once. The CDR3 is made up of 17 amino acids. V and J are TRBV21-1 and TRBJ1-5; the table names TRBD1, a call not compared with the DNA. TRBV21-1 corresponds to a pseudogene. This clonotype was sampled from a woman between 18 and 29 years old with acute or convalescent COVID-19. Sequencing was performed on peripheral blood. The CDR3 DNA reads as TGTGCCAGCAGCAAAGTATTTACAGGGGCCTCTCAGAAGCCCCAGCATTTT. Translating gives CASSKVFTGASQKPQHF.